This is a list of T cell receptor beta chains from one sample in a study of blood T cell repertoires in COVID-19. The assay was immunoSEQ multiplex PCR, and TCRdb's table has in-frame clones only and misses some. This table has under 300,000 clones, 80% to 90% appearing once. Sequences were obtained from PBMCs or T cells enriched from blood (not recorded which). The receptors stem from a woman aged 45-65 years who had recovered from COVID-19. Each CDR3 is given with its conserved first and last residue. D genes are given only for firm matches. Rows give clone size only sometimes, using once, few, many, or a class for an expanded clone.

TRBD1 few TRBJ1-5 TRBV27 16 CASSSLSDRGNQPQHF TGTGCCAGCAGTTCGTTATCCGACAGGGGGAATCAGCCCCAGCATTTT
NA once TRBJ1-2 TRBV5-6 15 CASSLYVRVNYGYTF TGTGCCAGCAGCTTGTACGTCCGGGTTAACTATGGCTACACCTTC
NA NA TRBJ2-7 TRBV9 16 CASSVGDSGGSSEQYF TGTGCCAGCAGCGTAGGGGACTCTGGCGGGTCTTCCGAGCAGTACTTC
TRBD1 once TRBJ2-7 TRBV5-1 15 CASSLNGQGAGEQYF TGCGCCAGCAGCTTGAACGGACAGGGGGCTGGCGAGCAGTACTTC
TRBD1 NA TRBJ2-2 TRBV6-1 15 CASSEQGAPPGELFF TGTGCCAGCAGTGAACAGGGGGCTCCCCCCGGGGAGCTGTTTTTT
NA NA TRBJ1-5 TRBV21-1 16 CASSTGGVGAGQPQHF TGTGCCAGCAGCACAGGAGGGGTTGGAGCGGGTCAGCCCCAGCATTTT
NA NA TRBJ2-7 TRBV6-5 13 CASSPPGLHEQYF TGTGCCAGCAGTCCACCGGGACTCCACGAGCAGTACTTC
NA NA TRBJ1-5 TRBV6-5 14 CASSRDYSNQPQHF TGTGCCAGCAGTAGAGACTATAGCAATCAGCCCCAGCATTTT
NA NA TRBJ1-1 TRBV29-1 12 CSVEGGNTEAFF TGCAGCGTTGAAGGAGGGAACACTGAAGCTTTCTTT
NA once TRBJ1-2 TRBV5-5 13 CASSLNSPYGYTF TGTGCCAGCAGCTTGAACAGTCCCTATGGCTACACCTTC
NA NA TRBJ1-2 TRBV7-2 13 CASSFQGSYGYTF TGTGCCAGCAGCTTTCAGGGAAGCTATGGCTACACCTTC
TRBD2 NA TRBJ2-1 TRBV3-1/TRBV3-2 16 CASSPGTRSRYNEQFF TGTGCCAGCAGCCCAGGGACTAGATCTAGGTACAATGAGCAGTTCTTC
TRBD1 NA TRBJ1-1 TRBV28 13 CASSPRDRLRAFF TGTGCCAGCAGTCCGAGGGACAGGTTGAGAGCTTTCTTT
TRBD1 NA TRBJ2-1 TRBV9 14 CASSVQGAHNEQFF TGTGCCAGCAGCGTACAGGGGGCGCACAATGAGCAGTTCTTC
TRBD1 NA TRBJ2-3 TRBV27 15 CASSPAGQGLIREYF TGTGCCAGCAGCCCAGCAGGACAGGGACTGATTAGGGAGTATTTT
TRBD2 NA TRBJ2-7 TRBV9 16 CASSPTGGTSGYEQYF TGTGCCAGCAGCCCCACTGGTGGGACTAGCGGTTACGAGCAGTACTTC
NA NA TRBJ2-5 TRBV7-3 12 CASSMTEETQYF TGTGCCAGCAGCATGACAGAAGAGACCCAGTACTTC
NA NA TRBJ1-4 TRBV19 14 CASTPDRYNEKLFF TGTGCCAGTACCCCCGACAGGTATAATGAAAAACTGTTTTTT
NA NA TRBJ1-1 TRBV6-5 15 CASSPTSVMNTEAFF TGTGCCAGCAGTCCAACCTCGGTCATGAACACTGAAGCTTTCTTT
NA NA TRBJ2-7 TRBV7-8 15 CASSLAGSQSYEQYF TGTGCCAGCAGCTTAGCAGGGAGTCAATCCTACGAGCAGTACTTC